What follows describes a single T cell receptor (beta chain). What it binds is not known. This sample is part of a study of T-cell memory formation after mild COVID-19. Study at large: TCR clusters largely stayed donor specific. Study results and limitations: Cross-reactive memory appears to have joined, as suggested by some responding clones showing up in pre-infection memory. From day 15 to 85, contracting clones were balanced between CD4 and CD8, whereas later expanders leaned toward CD4+. For contracting clones, CD4+ ones sat mainly in CM and EM, CD8+ in EMRA.

The germline gives CDR1 MNHEY, CDR2 SVGEGT. With 6 bases clipped from V and 2 bases from J, the junction kept 2 bases outside the gene matches. This CDR3 has 13 amino acids. MiXCR, run by TCRdb on the 5' RACE reads, gives a single entry per CDR3 protein. The sample lists approximately 250,000 distinct CDR3 sequences, over 15% seen once, with 22% in the top ten. The receptor comes from a man younger than 35 who had mild COVID-19 (a few samples of this study predate the infection). Cell type and time point are not known. V and J are TRBV6-2 or TRBV6-3 and TRBJ2-3; 7 nucleotides match TRBD2. Sequencing was performed on PBMCs or a T cell subset sorted from them (not recorded which). CDR3 nucleotide sequence: TGTGCCAGCAGATGGGACTACACAGATACGCAGTATTTT. It specifies CASRWDYTDTQYF.